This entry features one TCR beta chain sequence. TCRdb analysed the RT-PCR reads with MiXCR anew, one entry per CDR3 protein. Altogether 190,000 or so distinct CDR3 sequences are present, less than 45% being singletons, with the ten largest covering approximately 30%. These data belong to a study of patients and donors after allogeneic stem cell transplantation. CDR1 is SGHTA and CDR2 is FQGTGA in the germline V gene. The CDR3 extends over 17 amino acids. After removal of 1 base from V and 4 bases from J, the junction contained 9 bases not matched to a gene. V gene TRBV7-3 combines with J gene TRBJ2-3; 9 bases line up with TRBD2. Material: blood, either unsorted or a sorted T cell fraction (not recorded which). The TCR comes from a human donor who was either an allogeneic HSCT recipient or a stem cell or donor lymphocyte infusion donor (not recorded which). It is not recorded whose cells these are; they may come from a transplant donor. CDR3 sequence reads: CASSLSGAGGPADTQYF. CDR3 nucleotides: TGTGCCAGCAGCTTAAGTGGGGCGGGAGGGCCCGCAGATACGCAGTATTTT.